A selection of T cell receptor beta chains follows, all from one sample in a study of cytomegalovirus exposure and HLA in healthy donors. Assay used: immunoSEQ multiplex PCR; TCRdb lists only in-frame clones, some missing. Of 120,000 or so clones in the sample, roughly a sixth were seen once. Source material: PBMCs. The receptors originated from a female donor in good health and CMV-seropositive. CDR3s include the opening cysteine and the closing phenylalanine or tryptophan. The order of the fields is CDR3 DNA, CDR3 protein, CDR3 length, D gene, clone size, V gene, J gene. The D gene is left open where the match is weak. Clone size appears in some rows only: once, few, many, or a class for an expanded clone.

TGCGCCAGCAGCCAAGGACAGGGCAATCAGCCCCAGCATTTT	CASSQGQGNQPQHF	14	.	few	TRBV4-3	TRBJ1-5
TGTGCCAGCAGCTTACTAGCGGGTTACGAGCAGTACTTC	CASSLLAGYEQYF	13	TRBD2	few	TRBV7-9	TRBJ2-7
TGTGCCAGCAGCTTTAGTGAGGGATTCTACAATGAGCAGTTCTTC	CASSFSEGFYNEQFF	15	.	.	TRBV5-6	TRBJ2-1
TGTGCCAGCAGCTTTAATATCTTGGAGACCCAGTACTTC	CASSFNILETQYF	13	.	.	TRBV5-6	TRBJ2-5
TGTGCCAGCAGCTTATCAGGGGTTGGTCAGCCCCAGCATTTT	CASSLSGVGQPQHF	14	.	.	TRBV7-9	TRBJ1-5
TGTGCCAGTAGTGAGAGGGACAGGGGGTCTGAGACCCAGTACTTC	CASSERDRGSETQYF	15	TRBD1	.	TRBV19	TRBJ2-5
TGCGCCAGCAGCCAAGGTGGCGGGTACCAAGAGACCCAGTACTTC	CASSQGGGYQETQYF	15	.	.	TRBV4-3	TRBJ2-5
TGTGCCAGCAGCGTTGGACTAGCGGGACCCAGCTCCTACAATGAGCAGTTCTTC	CASSVGLAGPSSYNEQFF	18	TRBD2	.	TRBV9	TRBJ2-1
TGTGCCATCAGTGGCAGCGGGACAGATACGCAGTATTTT	CAISGSGTDTQYF	13	.	.	TRBV10-3	TRBJ2-3
TGTGCCAGCAGTTTTCTAGCGGGACGCCACAAAAGCACAGATACGCAGTATTTT	CASSFLAGRHKSTDTQYF	18	TRBD2	.	TRBV28	TRBJ2-3
TGTGCCAGCAGTGTGCTAGCGGGTAAAGAGACCCAGTACTTC	CASSVLAGKETQYF	14	TRBD2	.	TRBV28	TRBJ2-5
TGTGCCAGCAGCCCGCAGGGGGCTGGGGCAGATACGCAGTATTTT	CASSPQGAGADTQYF	15	TRBD1	.	TRBV7-2	TRBJ2-3
TGTGCCTGGAGTTTGACAGGGGGCTTCTACGAGCAGTACTTC	CAWSLTGGFYEQYF	14	TRBD1	.	TRBV30	TRBJ2-7
TGTGCCAGCAGCCTAGAAGCATATGTCGATACGCAGTATTTT	CASSLEAYVDTQYF	14	.	.	TRBV4-2	TRBJ2-3
TGCGCCAGCAGCCAAGACCTCCGGGACAGGGCCTACGAGCAGTACTTC	CASSQDLRDRAYEQYF	16	TRBD1	.	TRBV4-1	TRBJ2-7
TGTGCCAGCAGCCCATCCGGGACAGGGGTGGGTGAGCCCCAGCATTTT	CASSPSGTGVGEPQHF	16	TRBD1	.	TRBV11-3	TRBJ1-5
TGTGCTAGTGCCGTCCAGTGGGGGGACACCATATATTTT	CASAVQWGDTIYF	13	.	.	TRBV12-5	TRBJ1-3
TGCGCCAGCAGCGGCGGAACCTACGAGCAGTACTTC	CASSGGTYEQYF	12	.	.	TRBV5-1	TRBJ2-7
TGTGCCAGTAGTACGGGACAGTCCTATCAGCCCCAGCATTTT	CASSTGQSYQPQHF	14	TRBD1	.	TRBV2	TRBJ1-5
TGTGCCAGCAGCCCTGTATTGGACAGGGGTGCCGCTGAAGCTTTCTTT	CASSPVLDRGAAEAFF	16	TRBD1	.	TRBV7-9	TRBJ1-1
TGCGCCAGCAGCTTTCACGGGGTCGCAGCCGAAGCTTTCTTT	CASSFHGVAAEAFF	14	.	.	TRBV5-1	TRBJ1-1
TGTGCCAGTAGTGTCAGGGTTCATCCACCGTCGGAAGCTTTCTTT	CASSVRVHPPSEAFF	15	.	.	TRBV19	TRBJ1-1
TGTGCCAGCAGTTCCCTACGGACAGGCCTTCATCAGCCCCAGCATTTT	CASSSLRTGLHQPQHF	16	TRBD1	few	TRBV6-5	TRBJ1-5